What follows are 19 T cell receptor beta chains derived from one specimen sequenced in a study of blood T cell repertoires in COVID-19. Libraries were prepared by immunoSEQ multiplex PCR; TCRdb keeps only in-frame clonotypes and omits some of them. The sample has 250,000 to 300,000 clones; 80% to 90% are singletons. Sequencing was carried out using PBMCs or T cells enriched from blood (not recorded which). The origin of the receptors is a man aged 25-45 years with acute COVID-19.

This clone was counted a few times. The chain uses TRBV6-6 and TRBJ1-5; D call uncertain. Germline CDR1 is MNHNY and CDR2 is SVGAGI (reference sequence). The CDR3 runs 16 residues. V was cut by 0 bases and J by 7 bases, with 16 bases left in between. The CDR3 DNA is TGTGCCAGCAGTTACTCGGCAGGTCTGGGTGGGCAGCCCCAGCATTTT. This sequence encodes CASSYSAGLGGQPQHF.

CDR3 nucleotide sequence: TGTGCCAGCAGCTTAGATGGACAGCACAATGAGCAGTTCTTC. This translates into CASSLDGQHNEQFF. The chain combines TRBV7-9 with TRBJ2-1, with D possibly matching TRBD1 (6 bases). The CDR3 totals 14 residues. Germline V gene data show CDR1 as SEHNR and CDR2 as FQNEAQ (reference sequence). Trimming stripped 1 base from V and 5 bases from J, with 9 bases between. The whole variable domain, filled in from reference TRBV7-9 and TRBJ2-1, reads DTGVSQNPRHKITKRGQNVTFRCDPISEHNRLYWYRQTLGQGPEFLTYFQNEAQLEKSRLLSDRFSAERPKGSFSTLEIQRTEQGDSAMYLCASSLDGQHNEQFFGPGTRLTVL.

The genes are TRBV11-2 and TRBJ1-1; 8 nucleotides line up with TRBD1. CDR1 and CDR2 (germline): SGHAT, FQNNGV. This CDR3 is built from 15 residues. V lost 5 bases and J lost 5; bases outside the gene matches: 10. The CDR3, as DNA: TGTGCCAGCAGCAGGCTACAGGGGGGGAGGACTGAAGCTTTCTTT. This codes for CASSRLQGGRTEAFF.

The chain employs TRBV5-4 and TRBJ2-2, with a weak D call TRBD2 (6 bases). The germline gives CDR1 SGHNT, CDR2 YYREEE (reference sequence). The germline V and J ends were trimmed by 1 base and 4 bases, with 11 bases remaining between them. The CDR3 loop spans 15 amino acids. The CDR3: CASSLTGRATGELFF. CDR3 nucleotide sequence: TGTGCCAGCAGCTTGACCGGGAGAGCCACCGGGGAGCTGTTTTTT.

The CDR3 DNA reads as TGTGCCAGTAGTATAAGGGAGGGGTCCTACAATGAGCAGTTCTTC. This codes for CASSIREGSYNEQFF. The chain carries TRBV19 and TRBJ2-1; 7 positions agree with TRBD2. The CDR3 loop spans 15 amino acids. The V gene's germline CDR1 is LNHDA and CDR2 SQIVND (reference sequence). V shed 2 bases, J shed 1 base, and the junction held 2 bases outside the gene matches.

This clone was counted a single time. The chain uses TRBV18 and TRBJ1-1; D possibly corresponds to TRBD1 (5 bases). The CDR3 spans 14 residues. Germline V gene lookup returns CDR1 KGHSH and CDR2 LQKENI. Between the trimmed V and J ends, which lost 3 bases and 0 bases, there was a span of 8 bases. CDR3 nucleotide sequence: TGTGCCAGCTCACCCGACAGCTTGAACACTGAAGCTTTCTTT. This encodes CASSPDSLNTEAFF.

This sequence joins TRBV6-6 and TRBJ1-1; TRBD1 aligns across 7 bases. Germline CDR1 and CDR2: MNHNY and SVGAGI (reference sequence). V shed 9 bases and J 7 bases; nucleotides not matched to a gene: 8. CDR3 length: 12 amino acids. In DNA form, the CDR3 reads TGTGCCAGTTCATACGACAGGGATGAAGCTTTCTTT. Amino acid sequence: CASSYDRDEAFF.

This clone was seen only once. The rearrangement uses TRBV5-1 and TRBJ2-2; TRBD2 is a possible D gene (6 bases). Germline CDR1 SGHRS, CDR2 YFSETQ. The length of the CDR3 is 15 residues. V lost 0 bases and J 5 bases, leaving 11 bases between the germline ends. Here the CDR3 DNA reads TGCGCCAGCAGCTTGGGTCGGGGGAGGACCGGGGAGCTGTTTTTT. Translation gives CASSLGRGRTGELFF.

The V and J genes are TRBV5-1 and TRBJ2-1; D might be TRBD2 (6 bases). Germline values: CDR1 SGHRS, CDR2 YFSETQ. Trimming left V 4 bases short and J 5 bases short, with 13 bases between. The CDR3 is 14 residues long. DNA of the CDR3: TGCGCCAGCAGCCCGCGGGGTATTGACAATGAGCAGTTCTTC. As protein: CASSPRGIDNEQFF.

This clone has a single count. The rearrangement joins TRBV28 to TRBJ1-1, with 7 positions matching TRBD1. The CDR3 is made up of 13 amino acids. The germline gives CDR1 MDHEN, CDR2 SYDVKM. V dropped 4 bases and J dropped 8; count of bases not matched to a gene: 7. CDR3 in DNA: TGTGCCAGCAGTTACGCAGGGGGTAGGGAAGCTTTCTTT. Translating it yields CASSYAGGREAFF.

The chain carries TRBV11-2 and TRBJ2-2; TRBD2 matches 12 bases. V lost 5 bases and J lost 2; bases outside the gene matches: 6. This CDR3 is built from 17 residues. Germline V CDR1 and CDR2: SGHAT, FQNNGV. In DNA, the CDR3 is TGTGCCAGCAGCATCGGGACTAGCGGGTTAAACACCGGGGAGCTGTTTTTT. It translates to CASSIGTSGLNTGELFF.

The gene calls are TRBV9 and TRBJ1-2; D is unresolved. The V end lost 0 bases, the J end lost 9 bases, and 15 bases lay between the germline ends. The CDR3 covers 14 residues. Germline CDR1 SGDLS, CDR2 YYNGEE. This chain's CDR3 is CASSVVAPGESYTF. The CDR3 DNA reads TGTGCCAGCAGCGTAGTGGCCCCCGGAGAGAGCTACACCTTC.

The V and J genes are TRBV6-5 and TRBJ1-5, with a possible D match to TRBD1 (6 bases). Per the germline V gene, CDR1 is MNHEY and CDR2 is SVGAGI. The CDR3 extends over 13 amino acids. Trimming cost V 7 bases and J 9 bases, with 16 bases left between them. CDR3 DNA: TGTGCCAGCACTAATCTAATAGGGGGGCCCCAGCATTTT. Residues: CASTNLIGGPQHF.

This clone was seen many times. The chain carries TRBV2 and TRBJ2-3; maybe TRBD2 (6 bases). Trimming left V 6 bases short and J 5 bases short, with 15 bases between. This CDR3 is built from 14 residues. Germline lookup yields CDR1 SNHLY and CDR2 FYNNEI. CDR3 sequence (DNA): TGTGCCAGCAGGGGGGGACGGGAGATAGATACGCAGTATTTT. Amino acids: CASRGGREIDTQYF.

CDR3 sequence (DNA): TGTGCCAGTAAAGCTGCGCGGGGATACTACGAGCAGTACGTC. Protein sequence: CASKAARGYYEQYV. The V and J genes are TRBV19 and TRBJ2-7, with TRBD2 as a possible D gene (6 bases). CDR3 length: 14 amino acids. CDR1 is LNHDA, CDR2 SQIVND, per germline (reference sequence). Trimming shortened V by 7 bases and J by 3 bases, and 16 bases separated the two germline ends.

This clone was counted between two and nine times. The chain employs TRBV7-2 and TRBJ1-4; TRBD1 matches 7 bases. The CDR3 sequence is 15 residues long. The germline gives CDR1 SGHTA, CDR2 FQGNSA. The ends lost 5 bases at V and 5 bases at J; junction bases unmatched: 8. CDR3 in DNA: TGTGCCAGCAGCGGATTACAGGGGAGGAATGAAAAACTGTTTTTT. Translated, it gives CASSGLQGRNEKLFF.

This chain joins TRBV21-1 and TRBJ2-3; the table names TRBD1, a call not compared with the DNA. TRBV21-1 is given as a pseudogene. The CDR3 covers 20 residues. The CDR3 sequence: CATPERSLNRVQGFTDTQYF. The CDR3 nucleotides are TGTGCCACCCCAGAGAGGTCCCTCAACAGGGTTCAGGGGTTCACAGATACGCAGTATTTT.

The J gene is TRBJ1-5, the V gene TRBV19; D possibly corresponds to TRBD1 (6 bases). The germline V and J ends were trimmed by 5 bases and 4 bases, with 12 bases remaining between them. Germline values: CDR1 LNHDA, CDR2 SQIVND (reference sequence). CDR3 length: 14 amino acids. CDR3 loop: CASSLRGANQPQHF. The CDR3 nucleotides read TGTGCCAGTAGTCTCAGGGGTGCTAATCAGCCCCAGCATTTT. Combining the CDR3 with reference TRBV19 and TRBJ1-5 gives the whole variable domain DGGITQSPKYLFRKEGQNVTLSCEQNLNHDAMYWYRQDPGQGLRLIYYSQIVNDFQKGDIAEGYSVSREKKESFPLTVTSAQKNPTAFYLCASSLRGANQPQHFGDGTRLSIL.

CDR3 DNA: TGTGCCAGCAGCCAAGATCTAAGGCTAGTTTCCTACAATGAGCAGTTCTTC. Protein product: CASSQDLRLVSYNEQFF. The chain links TRBV3-1 (or the pseudogene TRBV3-2) to TRBJ2-1; D not certain. The germline V and J ends were trimmed by 0 bases and 1 base, with 13 bases remaining between them. CDR1 is LGHDT, CDR2 YNNKEL, per germline (reference sequence). The CDR3 is made up of 17 amino acids.